These 17 T cell receptor beta chains were all obtained from the same sample, sequenced in a study of CD4 and CD8 cells across lung adenocarcinoma regions. Using its own MiXCR run on the PCR reads, TCRdb lists one record per CDR3 protein. The sample carries about 9,200 distinct CDR3 sequences, 46% recorded once. The sequenced material came from CD8+ T cells from the margin of a lung tumor. All receptors come from a male donor with lung adenocarcinoma. The CD4 and CD8 labels of this study may be unreliable.

Note on this clonotype: At one boundary the junction diverges from the germline segment, which might be a read error. The gene calls are TRBV6-1 and TRBJ2-1; D may be TRBD1 or TRBD2 (5 bases each). The germline gives CDR1 MNHNS, CDR2 SASEGT. The CDR3 covers 15 residues. Here the CDR3 DNA reads TGTGCCAGCAGTGAATGGGGCGGGCGCAGCAATGCGCAGTTCTTT. Encoded protein: CASSEWGGRSNAQFF.

A note on this clonotype: Mismatch with germline at one junction end may stem from a read error. The V call is TRBV25-1, the J call TRBJ2-1; possible D gene TRBD2, 7 bases. From germline, CDR1 is MGHDK and CDR2 SYGVNS. This CDR3 contains 13 residues. CDR3 bases: TGTGCCAGCAGTAAGGGGGGGTACAGTGAGCTGTTCTTC. Translating it yields CASSKGGYSELFF.

With respect to this clonotype: Its ends do not fully match the called genes, so a read error is possible. This chain uses TRBV6-5 with TRBJ2-2; D may correspond to TRBD1 or TRBD2 (5 bases each). Germline assignment: CDR1 MNHEY and CDR2 SVGAGI. This CDR3 has 17 amino acids. DNA for the CDR3: TGTGCCAGCAGTTTCCCCCCCGCGGGTGTGAGCACCGGGGCGCTGTTTTTT. Encoded protein: CASSFPPAGVSTGALFF.

This clonotype was found once. The chain's CDR3 is CASSGGTMNTEAFF. The CDR3 DNA reads TGTGCCAGCAGTGGGGGGACAATGAACACTGAAGCTTTCTTT. V and J are TRBV6-1 and TRBJ1-1, with D maybe TRBD1 (6 bases). The germline gives CDR1 MNHNS, CDR2 SASEGT. The CDR3 is made up of 14 amino acids. V was clipped by 4 bases and J by 0 bases, with 9 bases between them.

The chain combines TRBV7-2 with TRBJ1-2; 7 nucleotides match TRBD1. Germline CDR1 SGHTA, CDR2 FQGNSA. Unmatched junction bases numbered 5, after V lost 2 bases and J lost 2 bases. The CDR3 is 15 amino acids. CDR3 DNA sequence: TGTGCCAGCAGCTTAACCCCGGGACAGAACTATGGCTACACCTTC. Translated, it gives CASSLTPGQNYGYTF.

V is TRBV6-5 and J is TRBJ2-3; tentative D call: TRBD1 (6 bases). In germline, CDR1 is MNHEY, CDR2 SVGAGI. With 0 bases removed from V and 12 bases from J, the gap between germline ends came to 19 bases. The CDR3 consists of 15 residues. CDR3: CASSYSGRDKNIQYF. The CDR3 DNA is TGTGCCAGCAGTTACTCTGGCAGGGACAAAAACATTCAGTATTTT.

The chain employs TRBV6-1 and TRBJ2-1; D remains unclear. V lost 4 bases and J 2 bases, leaving 9 bases between the germline ends. The CDR3 spans 14 residues. The V gene's germline CDR1 is MNHNS and CDR2 SASEGT. Written as DNA, the CDR3 is TGTGCCAGCAGTGCTAGGGTAACCTACAATGAGCAGTTCTTC. Encoded protein: CASSARVTYNEQFF.

A word on this clonotype: An end of the junction does not agree with germline; a read error may underlie this. V usage is TRBV12-3 or TRBV12-4 and J usage is TRBJ2-1, with TRBD2 matching over 7 bases. The CDR3 is 15 amino acids. CDR3 sequence reads: CTSSRGSGAYNEQFF. For the CDR3, the DNA is TGTACCAGCAGTCGGGGGAGCGGGGCCTACAATGAGCAGTTCTTC.

This clonotype is medium-sized. J is TRBJ2-1 and V is TRBV12-3 or TRBV12-4; D gene ambiguous. Trimming shortened V by 7 bases and J by 5 bases, and 12 bases separated the two germline ends. The CDR3 has 13 residues. The CDR3 is CASTSGPHNEQFF. CDR3 DNA sequence: TGTGCCAGCACCTCGGGTCCGCACAATGAGCAGTTCTTC.

This chain connects TRBV27 to TRBJ2-1; unclear D gene. Trimming removed 7 bases at V and 0 bases at J, with 13 bases between. The CDR3 contains 15 residues. Germline V gene sequence: CDR1 MNHEY, CDR2 SMNVEV (reference sequence). The CDR3 is CASTSGIGSYNEQFF. The CDR3 bases are TGTGCCAGCACGTCCGGAATTGGCTCCTACAATGAGCAGTTCTTC.

Of note for this clonotype: A read error is possible here, since a much larger clone lies one base away. The chain has TRBV7-2 and TRBJ1-2; D may be TRBD1 (6 bases). The V and J ends lost 5 bases and 5 bases respectively, with 21 bases between them. The germline V gene encodes CDR1 SGHTA and CDR2 FQGNSA. This CDR3 has 16 amino acids. The CDR3 region is CTSSISGGVGGYGYTF. Here the CDR3 DNA reads TGTACCAGCAGCATCTCGGGTGGGGTAGGGGGGTATGGCTACACCTTC.

At least ten counts were recorded for this clonotype. The chain has TRBV6-1 and TRBJ1-6; D ambiguous. The germline V and J ends were trimmed by 7 bases and 8 bases, with 15 bases remaining between them. Germline loops: CDR1 MNHNS, CDR2 SASEGT. This CDR3 is 14 amino acids long. The CDR3 is CASTSGRLDSPLHF. Written as DNA, the CDR3 is TGTGCCAGCACATCCGGACGGTTGGATTCACCCCTCCACTTT.

Details on this clonotype: An end of the junction differs from the germline gene, which may be a read error. The rearrangement links TRBV11-1 to TRBJ2-4, with TRBD2 identical over 9 bases. Per germline, CDR1 SGHAT and CDR2 FQDESV (reference sequence). The CDR3 is 16 amino acids. The DNA of the CDR3 is TGTGCCAGCAGTTCCTTAGCGGGGGCTACCACAGATATGCAGTATTTC. Its translation: CASSSLAGATTDMQYF.

This clonotype was seen only once. Its ends do not fully match the called genes, so a read error is possible. This CDR3 is CASSYWRRDKDTQYF. The CDR3 DNA reads as TGTGCCAGCAGTTACTGGCGCAGGGACAAAGACACGCAGTATTTC. V usage is TRBV6-5 and J usage is TRBJ2-3, with D possibly TRBD1 on 6 matching bases. CDR1 and CDR2 from the germline V gene are MNHEY and SVGAGI. The CDR3 is 15 residues long.

Concerning this clonotype: An end of the junction differs from the germline gene, which may be a read error. The rearrangement uses TRBV6-1 and TRBJ2-2; perhaps TRBD2 as D (6 bases). CDR1 is MNHNS and CDR2 is SASEGT in the germline V gene. The CDR3 contains 15 residues. The CDR3 region is CASSELGRNTGTQYF. CDR3 DNA sequence: TGTGCCAGCAGTGAACTGGGGAGGAACACCGGGACGCAGTACTTT.

This clonotype was detected ten times or more. Just one base apart from a much larger clone, this may be a read error. The gene calls are TRBV6-5 and TRBJ2-7; D gene ambiguous. The V and J ends lost 5 bases and 3 bases respectively, with 5 bases between them. This CDR3 has 11 amino acids. The germline V gene encodes CDR1 MNHEY and CDR2 SVGAGI. The CDR3 sequence: CASSLIYEQYF. DNA of the CDR3: TGTGCCAGCAGTCTCATCTACGAGCAGTACTTC.

This chain connects TRBV6-1 to TRBJ2-5, with 9 bases that match TRBD2. The J call may be in error: the DNA end matches TRBJ2-7 better. CDR1 MNHNS and CDR2 SASEGT come from the germline V gene. This CDR3 is 16 amino acids long. The CDR3 DNA is TGTGCCAGCAGTGGACTTTTAGCGGGGGAACGCTACGAGCAGTACTTC. Amino acids: CASSGLLAGERYEQYF.